This T cell receptor (beta chain) was captured in a study of CD8 T cells in ankylosing spondylitis (dated by TCRdb to about 2017). Study-wide context: To find TCR variants linked to disease, the study profiled T cell receptor beta repertoires in ankylosing spondylitis patients and healthy donors. Peripheral blood was sampled, and synovial fluid was additionally collected from ankylosing spondylitis patients. The full study cohort comprised around 25 ankylosing spondylitis patients and about a hundred healthy donors. Summary of the overall study and its limitations: The disease-linked clones were reported as significantly enriched in matched synovial fluid samples from ankylosing spondylitis patients. Blood from ankylosing spondylitis patients appeared to be characterized by a TCR beta motif made up of seven or eight highly homologous amino acid variants. Some of the motif variants had been reported before in the synovial fluid and blood of reactive arthritis patients, a finding that suggests common disease-initiation mechanisms. A CD8+ phenotype was shown by the disease-linked clones, which were found at relatively low frequencies in peripheral blood.

Measured from the cysteine to the phenylalanine, the CDR3 is 15 residues long. The retained sequence is limited to the CDR3, 45 bases, with the frame set at the first base. Looking up the germline V gene (reference sequence) yields CDR1 DFQATT and CDR2 SNEGSKA. The junction shows trimming of 1 base on V and 0 bases on J, plus 10 bases between the germline ends. TCRdb lists the instrument as Illumina HiSeq 2500. Quantitative 5'-RACE with molecular barcodes was used to prepare TCR beta libraries. In the source study's methods: A new computational method based on a probabilistic model of VDJ rearrangement was used to identify disease-linked TCR variants. Through fastp at Q25 and MiXCR, TCRdb rebuilt clones from the public reads, retaining in-frame beta chains. All rows with the same CDR3 protein become a single entry with the most common DNA and genes. None of the V and J calls come from the authors' own analysis; TCRdb made them. Recorded for this sample are fewer than 550,000 distinct CDR3 sequences; roughly 5% of them occurred a single time. The ten top clones hold roughly 3.5% of the sample.

At least ten counts were recorded for this clonotype. The antigen it binds to is not known. Base qualities are not recorded, but no much larger clone differs from it by a single base. In this chain, TRBV20-1 is recombined with TRBJ2-1; no D gene call is confident. Sequencing used blood, either unsorted or a sorted T cell fraction (not recorded which). This TCR was recovered from a male donor with ankylosing spondylitis. The CDR3 region has the sequence CSARVGESSYNEQFF. In nucleotides, the sequence is TGCAGTGCTAGAGTAGGCGAAAGCTCCTACAATGAGCAGTTCTTC.